The 4 T cell receptor beta chains presented below share a single source sample, sequenced in a study of shared clonotypes between healthy human individuals. Here immunoSEQ multiplex PCR was the method, and the copy in TCRdb shows in-frame clones only, minus some. The top ten hold approximately 1% of the sample, which has about 1.4 million clones, 96% seen once. Sequencing was performed on naive CD4+ T cells sorted from blood. Regarding subset: CD45RA+ positively selected. The receptor source for this set is a man aged 25-45 years in good health.

This rearrangement joins TRBV6-1 to TRBJ2-7; D gene ambiguous. Between the trimmed V and J ends, which lost 7 bases and 6 bases, there was a span of 13 bases. CDR1 and CDR2 from the germline V gene are MNHNS and SASEGT. The CDR3 sequence is 12 residues long. CDR3 amino acids: CASIRSHGEQYF. CDR3 DNA sequence: TGTGCCAGCATCCGAAGCCACGGCGAGCAGTACTTC.

This sequence joins TRBV12-1 and TRBJ2-3; the D call in the table, TRBD2, was not verified against the DNA. TRBV12-1 is a pseudogene locus. The CDR3 is 16 residues long. CDR3 amino acids: CASSAWDSLLEDTQYF. CDR3 coding DNA: TGTGCCAGCAGCGCCTGGGACTCGCTCCTCGAGGATACGCAGTATTTT.

Comment on this clone: Other DNA sequences in this specimen translate into the identical CDR3. V and J are TRBV7-2 and TRBJ1-5; the D is unclear. Germline loops: CDR1 SGHTA, CDR2 FQGNSA. The CDR3 has 13 residues. V lost 2 bases, J lost 5 bases, and 7 bases lay in between. CDR3 in DNA: TGTGCCAGCAGCTTATCAGGCGATCAGCCCCAGCATTTT. Its translation is CASSLSGDQPQHF.

The chain uses TRBV11-3 and TRBJ2-7, with 10 bases lining up with TRBD2. Trimming cost V 5 bases and J 4 bases; bases outside gene matches: 5. Germline V gene lookup returns CDR1 SGHNT and CDR2 YENEEA. The CDR3 spans 14 residues. The CDR3 nucleotides are TGTGCCAGCAGCCCCCAAGCGGGAGGGTACGAGCAGTACTTC. It is translated as CASSPQAGGYEQYF.